The T cell receptor (beta chain) described here comes from a study of response to subunit inactivated influenza vaccine. The CDR3 covers 16 residues. Per the germline V gene, CDR1 is MDHEN and CDR2 is SYDVKM. The junction had 6 bases not matched to a gene; V was cut back by 4 bases and J by 4 bases. As regards this clonotype: As yet, its antigen is unknown.

A single record per CDR3 protein comes from TCRdb applying MiXCR to the RT-PCR reads. The sample records roughly 700,000 distinct CDR3 sequences, about 15% being singletons. Study-wide findings and caveats: The study's authors posited that every seasonal influenza vaccination enlists few new T cells.

The receptor was isolated from a man over 45 who received an inactivated influenza vaccine. Sequenced here: PBMCs from blood, sampled around 15 days before vaccination. The rearrangement links TRBV28 to TRBJ2-7; 14 nucleotides line up with TRBD2. The CDR3 reads CASSSPGLAGEYEQYF. Written as DNA, the CDR3 is TGTGCCAGCAGTTCCCCGGGACTAGCGGGAGAGTACGAGCAGTACTTC.